Ten or more counts support the clone carrying this T cell receptor beta chain. Its antigen remains unknown. TCRdb redid the clone calls on the PCR reads using MiXCR. The profile shows roughly 22,000 clones, roughly 36% of them singletons. The germline V and J ends were trimmed by 5 bases and 4 bases, with 6 bases remaining between them. CDR1 MNHNS and CDR2 SASEGT come from the germline V gene. This CDR3 is built from 11 residues. This entry is derived from a study of metastatic and nonmetastatic thyroid tumors. Study-wide background: Repertoire data that came from the blood and tumor or nodule tissue of malignant and benign thyroid patients were compared. General observations from the study: It was reportedly found that TCR beta diversity was significantly higher in malignant thyroid tumors than in benign nodules, a difference seen in both blood and tumor samples.

Every patient was untreated before thyroid surgery. The chain links TRBV6-1 to TRBJ2-7; D is unresolved. Source material: blood. This sequence was found in a male donor with papillary thyroid cancer or a benign thyroid nodule (not recorded which). Some clones in this sample may be carry-over from other donors' samples. The CDR3, as DNA: TGTGCCAGCAGTCGATTGTACGAGCAGTACTTC. It encodes CASSRLYEQYF.